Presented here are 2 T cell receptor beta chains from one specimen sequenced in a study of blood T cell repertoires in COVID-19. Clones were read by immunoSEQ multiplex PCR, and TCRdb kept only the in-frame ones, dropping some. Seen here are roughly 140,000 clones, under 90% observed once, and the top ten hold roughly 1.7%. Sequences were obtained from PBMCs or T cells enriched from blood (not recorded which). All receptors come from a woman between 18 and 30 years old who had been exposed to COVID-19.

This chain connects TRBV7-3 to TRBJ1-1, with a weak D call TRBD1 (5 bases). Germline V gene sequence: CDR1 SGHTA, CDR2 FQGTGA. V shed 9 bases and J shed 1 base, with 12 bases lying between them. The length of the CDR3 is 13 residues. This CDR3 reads CASKRGTNTEAFF. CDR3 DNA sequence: TGTGCCAGTAAACGGGGGACGAACACTGAAGCTTTCTTT. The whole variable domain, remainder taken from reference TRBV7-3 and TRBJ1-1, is GAGVSQTPSNKVTEKGKYVELRCDPISGHTALYWYRQSLGQGPEFLIYFQGTGAADDSGLPNDRFFAVRPEGSVSTLKIQRTERGDSAVYLCASKRGTNTEAFFGQGTRLTVV.

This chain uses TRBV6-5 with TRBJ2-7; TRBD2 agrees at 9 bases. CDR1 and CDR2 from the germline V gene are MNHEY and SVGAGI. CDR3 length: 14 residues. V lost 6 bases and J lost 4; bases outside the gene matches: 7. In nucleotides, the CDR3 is TGTGCCAGCAGACGTAGCGGGAGTGTGTACGAGCAGTACTTC. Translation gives CASRRSGSVYEQYF.